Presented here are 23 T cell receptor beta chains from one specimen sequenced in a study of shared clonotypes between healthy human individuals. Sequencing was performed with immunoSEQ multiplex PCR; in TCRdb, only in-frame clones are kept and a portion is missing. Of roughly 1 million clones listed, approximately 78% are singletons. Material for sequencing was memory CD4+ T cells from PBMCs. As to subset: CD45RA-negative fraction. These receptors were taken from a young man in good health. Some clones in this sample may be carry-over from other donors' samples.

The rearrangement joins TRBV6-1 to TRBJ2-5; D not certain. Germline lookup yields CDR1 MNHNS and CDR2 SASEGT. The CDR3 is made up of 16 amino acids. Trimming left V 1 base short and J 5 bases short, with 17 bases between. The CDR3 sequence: CASSEGASRGRETQYF. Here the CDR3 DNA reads TGTGCCAGCAGTGAAGGTGCCAGCCGAGGAAGGGAGACCCAGTACTTC.

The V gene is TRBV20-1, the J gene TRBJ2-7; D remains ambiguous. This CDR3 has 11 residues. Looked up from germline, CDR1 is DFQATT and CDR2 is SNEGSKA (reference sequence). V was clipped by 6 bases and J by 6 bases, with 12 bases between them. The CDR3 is CSAPWGSEQYF. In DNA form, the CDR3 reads TGCAGTGCCCCATGGGGTAGCGAGCAGTACTTC.

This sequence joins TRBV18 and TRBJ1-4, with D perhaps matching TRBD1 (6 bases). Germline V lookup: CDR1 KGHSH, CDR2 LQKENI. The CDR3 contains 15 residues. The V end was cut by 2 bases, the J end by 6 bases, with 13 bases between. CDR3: CASSPSTGIYEKLFF. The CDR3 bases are TGTGCCAGCTCACCAAGCACAGGGATATATGAAAAACTGTTTTTT. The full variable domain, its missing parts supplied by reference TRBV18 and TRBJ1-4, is NAGVMQNPRHLVRRRGQEARLRCSPMKGHSHVYWYRQLPEEGLKFMVYLQKENIIDESGMPKERFSAEFPKEGPSILRIQQVVRGDSAAYFCASSPSTGIYEKLFFGSGTQLSVL.

The CDR3 here is CASSLAAGGPDEQFF. The DNA of the CDR3 is TGTGCCAGCAGCTTAGCAGCGGGAGGGCCCGATGAGCAGTTCTTC. The chain combines TRBV7-3 with TRBJ2-1, with TRBD2 matching over 10 bases. V shed 2 bases, J shed 8 bases, and the junction held 6 bases outside the gene matches. The CDR3 is made up of 15 amino acids. Germline CDR1 SGHTA, CDR2 FQGTGA.

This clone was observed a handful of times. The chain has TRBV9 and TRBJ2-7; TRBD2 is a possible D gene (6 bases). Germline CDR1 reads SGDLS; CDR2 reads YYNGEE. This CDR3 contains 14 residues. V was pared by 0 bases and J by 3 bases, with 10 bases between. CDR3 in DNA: TGTGCCAGCAGCGTAGGGGGGGTACACTACGAGCAGTACTTC. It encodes CASSVGGVHYEQYF.

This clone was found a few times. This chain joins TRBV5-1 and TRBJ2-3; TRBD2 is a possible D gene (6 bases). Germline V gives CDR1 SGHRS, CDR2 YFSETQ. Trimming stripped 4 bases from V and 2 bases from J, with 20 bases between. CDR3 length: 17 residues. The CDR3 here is CASSRWARGTSTDTQYF. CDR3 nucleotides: TGCGCCAGCAGCAGATGGGCCCGCGGGACCTCCACAGATACGCAGTATTTT.

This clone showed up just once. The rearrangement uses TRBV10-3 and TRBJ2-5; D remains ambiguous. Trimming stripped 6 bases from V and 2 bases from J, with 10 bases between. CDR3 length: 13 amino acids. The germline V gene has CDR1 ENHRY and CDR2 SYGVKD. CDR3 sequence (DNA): TGTGCCATCAGGGACGGACCGCAAGAGACCCAGTACTTC. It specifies CAIRDGPQETQYF.

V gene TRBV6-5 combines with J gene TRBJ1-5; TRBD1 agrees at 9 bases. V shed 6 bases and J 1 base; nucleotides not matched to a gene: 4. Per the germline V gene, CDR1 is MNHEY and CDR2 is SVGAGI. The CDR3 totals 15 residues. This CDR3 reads CASRTTGGSNQPQHF. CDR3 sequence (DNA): TGTGCCAGCAGGACGACAGGGGGGAGCAATCAGCCCCAGCATTTT.

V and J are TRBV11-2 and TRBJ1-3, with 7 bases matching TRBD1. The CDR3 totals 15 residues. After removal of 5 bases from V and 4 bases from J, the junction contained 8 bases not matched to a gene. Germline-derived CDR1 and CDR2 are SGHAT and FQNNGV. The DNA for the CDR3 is TGTGCCAGCAGCCTACAACAGGGACAGGGAAACACCATATATTTT. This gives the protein CASSLQQGQGNTIYF.

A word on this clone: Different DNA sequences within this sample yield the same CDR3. CDR3: CASSSPAGGSGNTIYF. The CDR3 DNA follows: TGTGCCAGCAGTTCCCCCGCGGGTGGCTCTGGAAACACCATATATTTT. The chain joins TRBV28 to TRBJ1-3; D gene uncertain. There are 16 residues in the CDR3. The germline V and J ends were trimmed by 4 bases and 0 bases, with 13 bases remaining between them. CDR1 is MDHEN, CDR2 SYDVKM, per germline.

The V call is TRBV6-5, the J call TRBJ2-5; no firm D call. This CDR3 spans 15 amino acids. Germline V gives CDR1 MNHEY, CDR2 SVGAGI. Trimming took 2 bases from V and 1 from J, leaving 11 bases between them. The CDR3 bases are TGTGCCAGCAGTTACGTTGCCCGCGGCCAAGAGACCCAGTACTTC. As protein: CASSYVARGQETQYF.

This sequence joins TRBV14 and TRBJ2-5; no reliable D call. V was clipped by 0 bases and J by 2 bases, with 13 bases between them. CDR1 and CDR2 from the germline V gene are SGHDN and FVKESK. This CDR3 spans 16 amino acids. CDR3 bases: TGTGCCAGCAGCCAAGAAGGTACCACACTTCAAGAGACCCAGTACTTC. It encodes CASSQEGTTLQETQYF.

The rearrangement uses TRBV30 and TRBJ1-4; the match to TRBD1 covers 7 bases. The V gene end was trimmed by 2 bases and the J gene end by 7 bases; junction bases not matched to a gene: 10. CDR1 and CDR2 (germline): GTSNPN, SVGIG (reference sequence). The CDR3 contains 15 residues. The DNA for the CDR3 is TGTGCCTGGAGTCCTCGGGACAGAGCTATTGAAAAACTGTTTTTT. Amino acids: CAWSPRDRAIEKLFF. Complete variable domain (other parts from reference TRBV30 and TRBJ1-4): SQTIHQWPATLVQPVGSPLSLECTVEGTSNPNLYWYRQAAGRGLQLLFYSVGIGQISSEVPQNLSASRPQDRQFILSSKKLLLSDSGFYLCAWSPRDRAIEKLFFGSGTQLSVL.

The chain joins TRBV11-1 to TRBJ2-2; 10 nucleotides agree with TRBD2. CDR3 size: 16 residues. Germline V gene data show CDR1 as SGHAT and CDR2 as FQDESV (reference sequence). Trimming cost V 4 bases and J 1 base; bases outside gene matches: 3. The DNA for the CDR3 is TGTGCCAGCAGCTCCGGACTAGCGGAGAACACCGGGGAGCTGTTTTTT. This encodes CASSSGLAENTGELFF.

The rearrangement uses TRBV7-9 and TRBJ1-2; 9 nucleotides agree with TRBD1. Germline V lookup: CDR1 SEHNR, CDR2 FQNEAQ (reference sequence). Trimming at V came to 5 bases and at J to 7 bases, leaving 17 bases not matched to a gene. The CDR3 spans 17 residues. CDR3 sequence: CASSPPGQGSLPRGYTF. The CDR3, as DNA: TGTGCCAGCAGCCCGCCGGGACAGGGTTCCCTACCGCGTGGCTACACCTTC.

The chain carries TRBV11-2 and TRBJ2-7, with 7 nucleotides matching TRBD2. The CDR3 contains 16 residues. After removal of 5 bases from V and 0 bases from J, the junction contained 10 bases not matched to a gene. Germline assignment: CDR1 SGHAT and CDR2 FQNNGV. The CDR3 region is CASSPVALADSYEQYF. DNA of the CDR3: TGTGCCAGCAGCCCGGTGGCCCTAGCGGACTCCTACGAGCAGTACTTC.

CDR3 region: CASSPGVYNEQFF. The CDR3 nucleotides are TGTGCCAGCAGCCCGGGGGTTTACAATGAGCAGTTCTTC. This chain links TRBV5-6 with TRBJ2-1; maybe TRBD2 (6 bases). There are 13 residues in the CDR3. Germline CDR1 SGHDT, CDR2 YYEEEE. Trimming removed 4 bases from V and 4 bases from J, with 9 bases in between.

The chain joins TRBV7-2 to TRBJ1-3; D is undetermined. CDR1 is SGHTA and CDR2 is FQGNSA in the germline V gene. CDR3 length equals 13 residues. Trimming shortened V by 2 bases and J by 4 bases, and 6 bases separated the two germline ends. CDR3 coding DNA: TGTGCCAGCAGCTTAAGGCAGGGAAACACCATATATTTT. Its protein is CASSLRQGNTIYF.

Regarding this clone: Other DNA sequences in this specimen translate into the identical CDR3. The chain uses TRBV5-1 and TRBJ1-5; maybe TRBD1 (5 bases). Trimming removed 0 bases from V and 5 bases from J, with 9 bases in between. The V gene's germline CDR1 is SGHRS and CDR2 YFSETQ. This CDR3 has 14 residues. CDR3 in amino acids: CASSLGGADQPQHF. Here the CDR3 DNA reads TGCGCCAGCAGCTTGGGAGGGGCGGATCAGCCCCAGCATTTT.

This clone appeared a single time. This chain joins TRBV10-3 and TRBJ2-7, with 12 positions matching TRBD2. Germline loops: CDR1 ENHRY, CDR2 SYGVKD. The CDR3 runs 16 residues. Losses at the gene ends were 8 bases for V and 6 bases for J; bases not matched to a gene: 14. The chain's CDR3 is CAISGETSGRGVEQYF. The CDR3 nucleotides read TGTGCCATCTCGGGCGAGACTAGCGGGAGAGGGGTCGAGCAGTACTTC.

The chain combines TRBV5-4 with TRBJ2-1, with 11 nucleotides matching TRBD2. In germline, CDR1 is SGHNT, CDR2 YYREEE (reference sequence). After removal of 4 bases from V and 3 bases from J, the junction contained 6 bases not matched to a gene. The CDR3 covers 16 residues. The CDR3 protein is CASSPGLAGHYNEQFF. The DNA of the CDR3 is TGTGCCAGCAGCCCCGGACTAGCGGGCCACTACAATGAGCAGTTCTTC.

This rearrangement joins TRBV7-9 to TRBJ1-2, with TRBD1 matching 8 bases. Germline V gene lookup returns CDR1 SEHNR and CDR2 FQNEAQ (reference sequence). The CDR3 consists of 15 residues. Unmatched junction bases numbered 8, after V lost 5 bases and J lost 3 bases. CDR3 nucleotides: TGTGCCAGCAGCCCTAGACAGGGGAGAGACTATGGCTACACCTTC. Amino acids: CASSPRQGRDYGYTF.

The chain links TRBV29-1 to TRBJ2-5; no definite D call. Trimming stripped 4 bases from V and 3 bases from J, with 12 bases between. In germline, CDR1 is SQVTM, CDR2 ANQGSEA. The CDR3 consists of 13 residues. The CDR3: CSVATTVKETQYF. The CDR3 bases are TGCAGCGTTGCCACGACGGTTAAAGAGACCCAGTACTTC.